The entry below gives a single TCR beta chain sequence along with its context. Its antigen is currently unknown. Germline loops: CDR1 MNHEY, CDR2 SMNVEV (reference sequence). CDR3 length: 15 residues. V lost 2 bases to trimming and J lost 3 bases, with 10 bases between them. The PCR used 60 Vbeta and 13 Jbeta primers. Clones were sequenced by immunoSEQ multiplex PCR, and TCRdb holds only the in-frame ones, with some missing. The data contain 85,000 to 90,000 clones, approximately 90% of them singletons. The source of the sample is a study of cytomegalovirus exposure and HLA in healthy donors. Study-wide findings and caveats: A previous analysis found most TCR beta V segments productive roughly 90% or roughly 30% of the time. The study reported that TCR beta sequences accurately predicted HLA-A and HLA-B alleles in most subjects. Evidence from a later analysis indicated that most CMV-associated TCR beta chains looked HLA-restricted. Further analysis, carried out later, found HLA-associated TCR beta chains more clonally expanded than equally common other chains.

Specimen: PBMCs. The TCR was taken from a man younger than 30 in good health and CMV-seronegative. This chain uses TRBV27 with TRBJ2-2; perhaps TRBD2 as D (6 bases). This CDR3 is CASSLIAGYTGELFF. In nucleotides, the CDR3 is TGTGCCAGCAGTTTAATCGCGGGATACACCGGGGAGCTGTTTTTT.